Detailed here is one T cell receptor (beta chain). Its antigen is as yet unknown. Nominally healthy donors provided the samples, though records likely missed some immune exposures. This CDR3 has 16 amino acids. Germline CDR1 SNHLY, CDR2 FYNNEI. J gave up 0 bases and V 7 bases, and 5 bases lay outside the gene matches. Primers for the PCR totalled 60 Vbeta and 13 Jbeta. The table came from immunoSEQ multiplex PCR; TCRdb's copy has only in-frame clones and leaves some out. The sample lists 150,000 to 190,000 clones; less than 85% were seen once. This specimen belongs to a study of cytomegalovirus exposure and HLA in healthy donors. Points from the study as a whole: Most of the CMV-associated TCR beta chains (in a later analysis) appeared to be HLA-restricted. Most subjects' HLA-A and HLA-B alleles were reportedly predicted from TCR beta sequences.

The gene calls are TRBV2 and TRBJ2-1, with 11 bases lining up with TRBD2. Sequences were obtained from PBMCs. The TCR sequence derives from a woman in her forties or fifties in good health and CMV-seropositive. The chain's CDR3 is CASMASGGSSYNEQFF. In nucleotides, the CDR3 is TGTGCCAGCATGGCTAGCGGGGGGAGCTCCTACAATGAGCAGTTCTTC.